This T cell receptor beta chain was recorded in a study of PD-L1 blockade in urothelial cancer. The overall study: Patients with male sex and bladder-origin urothelial cancer accounted for about 85% of the 29 enrolled.

The germline CDR1 and CDR2 sequences are LGHNA and YSLEER. This CDR3 is built from 12 residues. Trimming left V 1 base short and J 8 bases short, with 8 bases between. The protocol was immunoSEQ multiplex PCR, while the TCRdb copy is restricted to in-frame clones and leaves out a portion. The sample consists of about 88,000 clones, 90% of them appearing once. This clone was seen more than once but under ten times. The source of this sequence is a man aged 55 to 70 with urothelial cancer. This chain connects TRBV4-3 to TRBJ1-2; D is ambiguous. This material consisted of PBMCs, taken around atezolizumab (anti-PD-L1) treatment. The CDR3 protein is CASSQGAGGYTF. Written as DNA, the CDR3 is TGCGCCAGCAGCCAAGGGGCGGGCGGCTACACCTTC.